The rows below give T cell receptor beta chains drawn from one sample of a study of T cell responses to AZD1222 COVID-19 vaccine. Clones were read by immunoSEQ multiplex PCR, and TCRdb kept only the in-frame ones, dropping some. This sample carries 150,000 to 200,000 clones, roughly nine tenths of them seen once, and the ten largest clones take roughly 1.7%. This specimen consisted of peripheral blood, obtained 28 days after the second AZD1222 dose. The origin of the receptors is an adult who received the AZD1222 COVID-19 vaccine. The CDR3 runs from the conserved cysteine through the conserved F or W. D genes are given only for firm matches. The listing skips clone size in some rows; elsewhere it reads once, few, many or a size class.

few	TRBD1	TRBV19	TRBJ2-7	TGTGCCAGTACCCTGACAGGGGGCGCGGGCGAGCAGTACTTC	CASTLTGGAGEQYF
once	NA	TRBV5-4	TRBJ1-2	TGTGCCAGCAGCGGAGGGCTGGGCGGGGCCTATGGCTACACCTTC	CASSGGLGGAYGYTF
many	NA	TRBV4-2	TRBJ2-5	TGTGCCAGCAGCCAGGGGGTAGGGGCTTGGGAGACCCAGTACTTC	CASSQGVGAWETQYF
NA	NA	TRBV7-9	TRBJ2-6	TGTGCCAGCAGCTTATCGGGGCGGAGTGGGGCCAACGTCCTGACTTTC	CASSLSGRSGANVLTF
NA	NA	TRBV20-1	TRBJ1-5	TGCAGTGCTAGTGGGGGGAGCAATCAGCCCCAGCATTTT	CSASGGSNQPQHF
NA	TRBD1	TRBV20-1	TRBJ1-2	TGCAGTGCGAGTGGAGCCGGGACAGGGTTTCCCTTGGGAGGCTACACCTTC	CSASGAGTGFPLGGYTF
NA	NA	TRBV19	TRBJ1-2	TGTGCCAGTAGTATAAGGGAGAAGGCTGGCTACACCTTC	CASSIREKAGYTF
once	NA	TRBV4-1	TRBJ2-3	TGCGCCAGCAGCCAAGACCCGGGGCACCGCACAGATACGCAGTATTTT	CASSQDPGHRTDTQYF
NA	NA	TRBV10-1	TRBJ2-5	TGCGCCAGCAGCCAGGGGGGTGCCGAGACCCAGTACTTC	CASSQGGAETQYF
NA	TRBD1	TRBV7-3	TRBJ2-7	TGTGCCAGCAGCCCAGGGTTGGGCAGGGGGCCGGACGAGCAGTACTTC	CASSPGLGRGPDEQYF
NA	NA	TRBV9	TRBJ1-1	TGTGCCAGCAGCGTAGATACAGGGATGAACACTGAAGCTTTCTTT	CASSVDTGMNTEAFF
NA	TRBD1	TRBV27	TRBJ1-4	TGTGCCAGCAGCCAGATCACAGGGGGTCATGAAAAACTGTTTTTT	CASSQITGGHEKLFF
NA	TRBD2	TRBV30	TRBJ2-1	TGTGCCTGGAGTGTTCTAGCGGGAGCCGGTGAGCAGTTCTTC	CAWSVLAGAGEQFF
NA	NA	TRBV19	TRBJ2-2	TGTGCCAGTAGTATAGCCGGACAGTTTTACGGGGAGCTGTTTTTT	CASSIAGQFYGELFF
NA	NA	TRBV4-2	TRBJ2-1	TGTGCCAGCAGCCAAGTGTTGCGGGGCCACTCCTACAATGAGCAGTTCTTC	CASSQVLRGHSYNEQFF
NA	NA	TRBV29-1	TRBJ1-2	TGCAGCGTTGGAAGGGAAAGTTTTGGCTACACCTTC	CSVGRESFGYTF
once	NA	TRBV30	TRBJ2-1	TGTGCCTGGAGTATCGGGCCTAAGAGCTCCTACAATGAGCAGTTCTTC	CAWSIGPKSSYNEQFF
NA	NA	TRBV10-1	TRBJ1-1	TGCGCCAGCTCGGCGGGACGGGCGGGTGAAGCTTTCTTT	CASSAGRAGEAFF
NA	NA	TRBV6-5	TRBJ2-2	TGTGCCAGCATCGGACAGCGGAACACCGGGGAGCTGTTTTTT	CASIGQRNTGELFF
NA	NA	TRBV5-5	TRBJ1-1	TGTGCCAGCAGCTCCCAATGGGGGGACACTGAAGCTTTCTTT	CASSSQWGDTEAFF
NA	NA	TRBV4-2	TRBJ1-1	TGTGCCAGCAGCCAAGTCGGGGTTAGATCGTCCATCGCTGAAGCTTTCTTT	CASSQVGVRSSIAEAFF
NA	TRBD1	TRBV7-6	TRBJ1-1	TGTGCCAGCAGCCCAGGGGGCTTAAACACTGAAGCTTTCTTT	CASSPGGLNTEAFF
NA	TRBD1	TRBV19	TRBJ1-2	TGTGCCAGTAGCGGACAGGGACTTAACTATGGCTACACCTTC	CASSGQGLNYGYTF
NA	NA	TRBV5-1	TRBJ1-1	TGCGCCAGCAGCTTTGTACCCGGGACTGAAGCTTTCTTT	CASSFVPGTEAFF
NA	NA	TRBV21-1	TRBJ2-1	TGTGCCAGCAGCAAAATTGGGAGACAGTCAAGCTCCTACAATGAGCAGTTCTTC	CASSKIGRQSSSYNEQFF
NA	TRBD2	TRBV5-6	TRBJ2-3	TGTGCCAGCAGGCTAGCGGGAGAGAGCACAGATACGCAGTATTTT	CASRLAGESTDTQYF
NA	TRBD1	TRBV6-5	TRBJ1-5	TGTGCCAGCAGGGACAGGGGGTGGCAGCCCCAGCATTTT	CASRDRGWQPQHF
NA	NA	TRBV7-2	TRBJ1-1	TGTGCCAGCAGCTTAGGCTCGATGGGGACAACTGAAGCTTTCTTT	CASSLGSMGTTEAFF
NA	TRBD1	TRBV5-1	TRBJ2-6	TGCGCCAGCCGACAGGGGGCGAGTGGGGCCAACGTCCTGACTTTC	CASRQGASGANVLTF
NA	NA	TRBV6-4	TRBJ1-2	TGTGCCAGCAGAGAGGACTGGTATGGCTACACCTTC	CASREDWYGYTF
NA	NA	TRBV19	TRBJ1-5	TGTGCCAGTAGTATACGGGGGGGTAATCAGCCCCAGCATTTT	CASSIRGGNQPQHF
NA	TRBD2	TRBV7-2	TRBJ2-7	TGTGCCAGCAGCTATGGACTAGGGAGCTCCTACGAGCAGTACTTC	CASSYGLGSSYEQYF
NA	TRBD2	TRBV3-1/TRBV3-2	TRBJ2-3	TGTGCCAGCAGAATTAGCGGGAGCACAGATACGCAGTATTTT	CASRISGSTDTQYF
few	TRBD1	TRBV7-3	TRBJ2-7	TGTGCCAGCAGCTCTCATCATGGGACAGGGACGAGAGAGCAGTACTTC	CASSSHHGTGTREQYF
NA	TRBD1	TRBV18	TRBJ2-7	TGTGCCAGCTCCCCTAATCGACAGGGTTCCTACGAGCAGTACTTC	CASSPNRQGSYEQYF
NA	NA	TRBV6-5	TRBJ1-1	TGTGCCAGCAGTTCAGGGTTCCAGGGCACTGAAGCTTTCTTT	CASSSGFQGTEAFF
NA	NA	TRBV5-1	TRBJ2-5	TGCGCCAGCAGCTCCCCTAGGGGCGGGGAGACCCAGTACTTC	CASSSPRGGETQYF
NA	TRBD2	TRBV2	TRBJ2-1	TGTGCCAGCCGGTATCGCGGGAGCGGAGTGGAGCAGTTCTTC	CASRYRGSGVEQFF
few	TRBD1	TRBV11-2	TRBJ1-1	TGTGCCAGCAGCCTCTTGGGACAGGGCTTCACTGAAGCTTTCTTT	CASSLLGQGFTEAFF
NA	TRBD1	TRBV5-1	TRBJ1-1	TGCGCCAGCAGTTCTACCGGGACAGGGGTCACTGAAGCTTTCTTT	CASSSTGTGVTEAFF
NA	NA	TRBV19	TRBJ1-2	TGTGCCAGTAGAATAGGGTTTGAGGACTATGGCTACACCTTC	CASRIGFEDYGYTF
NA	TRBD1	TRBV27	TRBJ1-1	TGTGCCAGCAGTTTATCGATAGTCCAGGGGGAAGCTGAAGCTTTCTTT	CASSLSIVQGEAEAFF
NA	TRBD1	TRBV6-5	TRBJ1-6	TGTGCCAGTTCAAGGACAGGGCCGGGAAGCCTCCACTTT	CASSRTGPGSLHF
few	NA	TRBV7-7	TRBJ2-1	TGTGCTAGCAGCGAAAACGGGGGCGATGAGCAGTTCTTC	CASSENGGDEQFF
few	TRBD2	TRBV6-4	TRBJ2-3	TGTGCCAGCAGTGACCAGCGGGGGCCCACAGATACGCAGTATTTT	CASSDQRGPTDTQYF
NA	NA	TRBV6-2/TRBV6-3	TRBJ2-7	TGTGCCAGCAGTTACTCTAACAGCTACGAGCAGTACTTC	CASSYSNSYEQYF
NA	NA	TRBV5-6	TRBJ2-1	TGTGCCAGCAGCTTGATTCAAAGTTCCCTCTCCAATGAGCAGTTCTTC	CASSLIQSSLSNEQFF
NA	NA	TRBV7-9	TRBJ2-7	TGTGCCAGCAGCCCCGCCGGGGTGAGGGAGCAGTACTTC	CASSPAGVREQYF
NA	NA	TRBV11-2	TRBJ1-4	TGTGCCAGCAGCTTAGGTGGGGTGACTAATGAAAAACTGTTTTTT	CASSLGGVTNEKLFF
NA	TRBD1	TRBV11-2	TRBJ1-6	TGTGCCAGCAGCTTAGGTCCCGGGACAGGCCTTTCACCCCTCCACTTT	CASSLGPGTGLSPLHF
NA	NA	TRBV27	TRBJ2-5	TGTGCCAGCAGCTCCTTCGGTAGCGGAGAGACCCAGTACTTC	CASSSFGSGETQYF
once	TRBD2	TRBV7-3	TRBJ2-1	TGTGCCAGCAGCTTAGCTAGCGGGAGATCCAATGAGCAGTTCTTC	CASSLASGRSNEQFF
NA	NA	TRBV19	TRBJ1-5	TGTGCCAGTAGTATAGCCGGGATCAATCAGCCCCAGCATTTT	CASSIAGINQPQHF
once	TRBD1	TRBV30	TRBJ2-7	TGTGCCTGGAGTGTATCAGGGGGCATCTACGAGCAGTACTTC	CAWSVSGGIYEQYF
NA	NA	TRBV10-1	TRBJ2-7	TGCGCCAGCAGTGAGTCTAGAGGGAACGAGCAGTACTTC	CASSESRGNEQYF